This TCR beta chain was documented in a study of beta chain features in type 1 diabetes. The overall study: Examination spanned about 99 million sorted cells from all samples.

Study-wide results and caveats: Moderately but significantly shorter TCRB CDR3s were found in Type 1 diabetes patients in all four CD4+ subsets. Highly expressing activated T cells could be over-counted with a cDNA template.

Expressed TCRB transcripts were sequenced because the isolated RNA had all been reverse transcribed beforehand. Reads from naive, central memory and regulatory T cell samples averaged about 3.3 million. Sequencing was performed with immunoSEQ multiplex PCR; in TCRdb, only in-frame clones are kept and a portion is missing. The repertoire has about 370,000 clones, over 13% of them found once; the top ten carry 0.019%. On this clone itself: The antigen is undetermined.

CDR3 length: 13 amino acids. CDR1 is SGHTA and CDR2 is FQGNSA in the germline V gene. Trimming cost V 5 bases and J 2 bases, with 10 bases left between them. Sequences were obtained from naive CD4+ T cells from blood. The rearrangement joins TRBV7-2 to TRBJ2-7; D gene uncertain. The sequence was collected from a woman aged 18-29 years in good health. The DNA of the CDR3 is TGTGCCAGCAGCCCCCCACCTACCTACGAGCAGTACTTC. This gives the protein CASSPPPTYEQYF.